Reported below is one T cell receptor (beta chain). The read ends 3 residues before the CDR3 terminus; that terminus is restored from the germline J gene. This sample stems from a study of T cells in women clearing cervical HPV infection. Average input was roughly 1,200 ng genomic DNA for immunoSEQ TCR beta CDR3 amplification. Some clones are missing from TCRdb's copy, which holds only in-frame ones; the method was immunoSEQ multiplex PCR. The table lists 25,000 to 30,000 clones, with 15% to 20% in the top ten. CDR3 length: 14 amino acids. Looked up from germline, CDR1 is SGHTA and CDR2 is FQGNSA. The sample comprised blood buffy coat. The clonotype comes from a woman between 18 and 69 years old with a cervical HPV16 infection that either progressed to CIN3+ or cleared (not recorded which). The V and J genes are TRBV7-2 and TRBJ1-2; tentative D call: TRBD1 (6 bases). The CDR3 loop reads CASSSWGASGDYTF. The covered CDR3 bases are TGTGCCAGCAGCTCCTGGGGGGCTAGCGGTGAC.